Listed here are 9 T cell receptor beta chains from one sample, sequenced in a study of T cell changes during pregnancy in multiple sclerosis. Only in-frame clones appear in the TCRdb table, and some are missing; sequencing was by immunoSEQ multiplex PCR. The sample consists of 75,000 to 100,000 clones, 92% of them appearing once. The starting material was peripheral blood, obtained after pregnancy. The receptors originated from a female donor in good health, enrolled as a control in a pregnancy study.

The gene calls are TRBV4-1 and TRBJ1-1; TRBD1 might be the D (5 bases). The CDR3 totals 15 residues. Germline-derived CDR1 and CDR2 are MGHRA and YSYEKL. Trimming stripped 11 bases from V and 0 bases from J, with 19 bases between. CDR3 coding DNA: TGCGCCTCTACTAAGATGGCGGGGGTGAACACTGAAGCTTTCTTT. Its protein product is CASTKMAGVNTEAFF.

The chain links TRBV15 to TRBJ2-1; D possibly corresponds to TRBD2 (7 bases). Trimming removed 3 bases at V and 7 bases at J, with 13 bases between. CDR3 length: 14 residues. Germline-derived CDR1 and CDR2 are LNHNV and YYDKDF (reference sequence). In DNA, the CDR3 is TGTGCCACCAGCAGCGGGGGAGGGGGTAATGAGCAGTTCTTC. Its translation is CATSSGGGGNEQFF.

CDR3 sequence: CATSRASYNEQFF. The CDR3 coding sequence is TGTGCCACCTCGAGAGCGTCCTACAATGAGCAGTTCTTC. The gene calls are TRBV11-3 and TRBJ2-1; no clear D. The germline gives CDR1 SGHNT, CDR2 YENEEA. The length of the CDR3 is 13 residues. V lost 10 bases, J lost 1 base, and 11 bases lay in between. Full variable domain (missing parts from reference TRBV11-3 and TRBJ2-1): EAGVVQSPRYKIIEKKQPVAFWCNPISGHNTLYWYLQNLGQGPELLIRYENEEAVDDSQLPKDRFSAERLKGVDSTLKIQPAELGDSAVYLCATSRASYNEQFFGPGTRLTVL.

The V call is TRBV19, the J call TRBJ1-3; TRBD1 might be the D (6 bases). The CDR3 totals 15 residues. Trimming removed 4 bases from V and 4 bases from J, with 14 bases in between. Per the germline V gene, CDR1 is LNHDA and CDR2 is SQIVND (reference sequence). Written as DNA, the CDR3 is TGTGCCAGTAGTAACGGCAGGGGTTCCGGAAACACCATATATTTT. Its translation is CASSNGRGSGNTIYF.

The chain has TRBV5-1 and TRBJ2-7; D is uncertain. CDR1 and CDR2 (germline): SGHRS, YFSETQ. Trimming removed 0 bases at V and 3 bases at J, with 10 bases between. This CDR3 contains 14 residues. The CDR3 is CASSLAGNYYEQYF. The CDR3 nucleotides read TGCGCCAGCAGCTTGGCCGGTAATTACTACGAGCAGTACTTC.

The chain employs TRBV7-9 and TRBJ1-1; the match to TRBD1 covers 7 bases. The V gene end was trimmed by 5 bases and the J gene end by 0 bases; junction bases not matched to a gene: 6. The CDR3 totals 15 residues. Germline V CDR1 and CDR2: SEHNR, FQNEAQ (reference sequence). CDR3 in amino acids: CASSDGTALNTEAFF. CDR3 nucleotide sequence: TGTGCCAGCAGCGATGGGACAGCCCTGAACACTGAAGCTTTCTTT.

The chain uses TRBV7-2 and TRBJ2-7, with D maybe TRBD2 (6 bases). Germline V lookup: CDR1 SGHTA, CDR2 FQGNSA. The CDR3 consists of 15 residues. The ends were cut back, 5 bases at V and 2 bases at J, with 16 bases in the middle. The CDR3 DNA is TGTGCCAGCAGCATTAGCCCAACTAGCCCCTACGAGCAGTACTTC. It encodes CASSISPTSPYEQYF. Based on the CDR3 plus reference TRBV7-2 and TRBJ2-7, the full variable domain is GAGVSQSPSNKVTEKGKDVELRCDPISGHTALYWYRQSLGQGLEFLIYFQGNSAPDKSGLPSDRFSAERTGGSVSTLTIQRTQQEDSAVYLCASSISPTSPYEQYFGPGTRLTVT.

In nucleotides, the CDR3 is TGTGCCAGCAACCTAATCGTCGGGAGGGAGCAGTTCTTC. Translated, it gives CASNLIVGREQFF. The chain is built from TRBV2 and TRBJ2-1, with 7 bases fitting TRBD2. The CDR3 consists of 13 residues. With 7 bases clipped from V and 10 bases from J, the junction kept 10 bases outside the gene matches. Germline loops: CDR1 SNHLY, CDR2 FYNNEI.

This clone was counted a single time. This chain uses TRBV28 with TRBJ2-5; 9 bases align to TRBD1. The V and J ends lost 5 bases and 5 bases, in that order; junction bases with no gene match: 6. The CDR3 has 14 amino acids. Germline CDR1 and CDR2: MDHEN and SYDVKM. The CDR3 DNA sequence: TGTGCCAGCAGTAGTACAGGGGGCTGGGAGACCCAGTACTTC. Residues: CASSSTGGWETQYF. Combining the CDR3 with reference TRBV28 and TRBJ2-5 gives the whole variable domain DVKVTQSSRYLVKRTGEKVFLECVQDMDHENMFWYRQDPGLGLRLIYFSYDVKMKEKGDIPEGYSVSREKKERFSLILESASTNQTSMYLCASSSTGGWETQYFGPGTRLLVL.